This paragraph covers one T cell receptor (beta chain) sequence. Antigen specificity is unknown. This sample is part of a study of T cell repertoires in cytomegalovirus infection. Study overall: Evidence of both CMV infection and a matching HLA type came from public TCR beta signatures.

Whole-study findings and limits: The ex vivo response was dominated by HLA-C-restricted CMV-specific TCR beta clonotypes. Frequencies of public TCR beta families were cumulated, and this identified carriers of CMV plus the relevant HLA.

TCRdb ran MiXCR on the reads and lists one entry per CDR3 protein. The table lists some 600,000 distinct CDR3 sequences, roughly 26% of them singletons. The germline gives CDR1 SGHVT, CDR2 SQSDAQ. The CDR3 is 14 amino acids. V was trimmed by 1 base and J by 2 bases, leaving 9 bases between them. The clonotype originates from a human donor in good health (CMV status not recorded). Some clones in this sample may be carry-over from other donors' samples. This chain links TRBV7-4 with TRBJ2-7; D may be TRBD2 (6 bases). Input material: CD8+ T cells from PBMCs. CDR3 region: CASSLVAGPYEQYF. The CDR3, as DNA: TGTGCCAGCAGCTTAGTGGCGGGGCCCTACGAGCAGTACTTC.